Listed below are T cell receptor beta chains from one sample, sequenced in a study of T cell changes during pregnancy in multiple sclerosis. Data came from immunoSEQ multiplex PCR; TCRdb stores just in-frame clones and leaves some out. The sample consists of about 31,000 clones, approximately 86% of them appearing once. Sequenced here: CD8+ T cells from peripheral blood mononuclear cells, sampled before pregnancy. These TCRs come from a female donor with multiple sclerosis, enrolled in a pregnancy study. Both conserved end residues are part of each CDR3. Each record gives: J gene, D gene, V gene, clone size, CDR3 protein, CDR3 DNA. A D gene is named only where the DNA matches it firmly. The size entry is marked missing in some rows and otherwise reads once, few, many or a size class.

>TRBJ2-3|NA|TRBV4-3|NA
CASSQDPLTQYF
TGCGCCAGCAGCCAAGATCCGCTAACGCAGTATTTT
>TRBJ2-1|NA|TRBV4-1|NA
CASSLTQGNEQFF
TGCGCCAGCAGCCTGACGCAGGGGAATGAGCAGTTCTTC
>TRBJ2-7|NA|TRBV27|NA
CASRIGAVGYEQYF
TGTGCCAGCAGGATTGGGGCAGTTGGCTACGAGCAGTACTTC
>TRBJ2-4|NA|TRBV11-2|medium-sized
CASSPLSNIQYF
TGTGCCAGCAGCCCCCTATCAAACATTCAGTACTTC
>TRBJ2-7|TRBD2|TRBV5-8|NA
CASSLGLAGSYEQYF
TGTGCCAGCAGCTTGGGTCTAGCGGGAAGCTACGAGCAGTACTTC
>TRBJ2-2|TRBD2|TRBV5-6|NA
CASSLGLAGNTGELFF
TGTGCCAGCAGCTTGGGACTAGCGGGGAACACCGGGGAGCTGTTTTTT
>TRBJ1-5|TRBD1|TRBV28|NA
CASSLLQGNQPQHF
TGTGCCAGCAGTTTATTACAGGGGAATCAGCCCCAGCATTTT
>TRBJ1-2|NA|TRBV7-9|NA
CASSLALAEEGYTF
TGTGCCAGCAGCTTAGCGCTGGCGGAGGAAGGCTACACCTTC
>TRBJ1-2|NA|TRBV23-1|few
CASSQSGGYGYTF
TGCGCCAGCAGTCAATCAGGGGGCTATGGCTACACCTTC
>TRBJ2-1|NA|TRBV5-1|NA
CASSPDSVTYNEQFF
TGCGCCAGCAGCCCAGACAGTGTAACCTACAATGAGCAGTTCTTC
>TRBJ1-1|NA|TRBV4-1|NA
CASSQVRATEAFF
TGCGCCAGCAGCCAAGTCAGGGCTACTGAAGCTTTCTTT
>TRBJ2-5|TRBD2|TRBV7-9|NA
CASSYSGGETQYF
TGTGCCAGCAGCTACAGCGGGGGGGAGACCCAGTACTTC
>TRBJ2-7|NA|TRBV9|NA
CASSVVSGYEQYF
TGTGCCAGCAGCGTAGTCAGCGGCTACGAGCAGTACTTC
>TRBJ2-4|NA|TRBV27|NA
CASSFAIEAKNIQYF
TGTGCCAGCAGTTTTGCGATAGAGGCCAAAAACATTCAGTACTTC
>TRBJ2-7|NA|TRBV6-5|NA
CASSYEDNSYEQYF
TGTGCCAGCAGTTACGAGGACAACTCCTACGAGCAGTACTTC